The 24 T cell receptor beta chains reported below all come from one sample, sequenced in a study of shared clonotypes between healthy human individuals. The protocol was immunoSEQ multiplex PCR, while the TCRdb copy is restricted to in-frame clones and leaves out a portion. Seen here are hundreds of thousands of clones, 70% to 80% observed once, and the top ten hold 12%. Sequences were obtained from PBMCs. The receptors derive from a woman aged 40 to 55 in good health. Some clones in this sample may be carry-over from other donors' samples.

This clone was counted ten times or more. This chain joins TRBV9 and TRBJ2-3, with D perhaps matching TRBD1 (7 bases). This CDR3 has 18 amino acids. Trimming stripped 0 bases from V and 1 base from J, with 18 bases between. Germline lookup yields CDR1 SGDLS and CDR2 YYNGEE. The CDR3 nucleotides are TGTGCCAGCAGCGTAGGGAGGGGGCAGGGGCCGGGCACAGATACGCAGTATTTT. It specifies CASSVGRGQGPGTDTQYF. Together with reference TRBV9 and TRBJ2-3, the CDR3 gives the full variable domain: DSGVTQTPKHLITATGQRVTLRCSPRSGDLSVYWYQQSLDQGLQFLIQYYNGEERAKGNILERFSAQQFPDLHSELNLSSLELGDSALYFCASSVGRGQGPGTDTQYFGPGTRLTVL.

This clone was seen ten or more times. V gene TRBV2 combines with J gene TRBJ1-3; D ambiguous. V lost 4 bases and J lost 4, with 14 bases in between. The germline V gene has CDR1 SNHLY and CDR2 FYNNEI. There are 15 residues in the CDR3. The CDR3 here is CASSGGSREGNTIYF. The CDR3 region has the DNA TGTGCCAGCAGTGGTGGCAGTCGGGAAGGAAACACCATATATTTT.

Worth noting for this clone: One base away lies a much larger clone, so this may be a sequencing read error. This chain connects TRBV10-3 to TRBJ1-5; weak D call: TRBD1 (6 bases). Germline V lookup: CDR1 ENHRY, CDR2 SYGVKD. The CDR3 totals 14 residues. The DNA for the CDR3 is TGTGCCGTCAGTGAACGGGGGGCCAATCAGCCCCAGCATTTT. Its translation is CAVSERGANQPQHF.

This chain connects TRBV7-3 to TRBJ2-2; the match to TRBD2 covers 9 bases. Unmatched junction bases numbered 15, after V lost 4 bases and J lost 6 bases. Germline CDR1 and CDR2: SGHTA and FQGTGA. The CDR3 sequence is 18 residues long. CDR3 sequence reads: CASSYSGTSFIEAGELFF. The DNA of the CDR3 is TGTGCCAGCAGCTATAGCGGGACTAGCTTCATTGAGGCCGGGGAGCTGTTTTTT. Using reference TRBV7-3 and TRBJ2-2 for the parts outside the CDR3, the full variable domain is GAGVSQTPSNKVTEKGKYVELRCDPISGHTALYWYRQSLGQGPEFLIYFQGTGAADDSGLPNDRFFAVRPEGSVSTLKIQRTERGDSAVYLCASSYSGTSFIEAGELFFGEGSRLTVL.

This chain links TRBV6-5 with TRBJ1-1, with D maybe TRBD1 (6 bases). The V end was cut by 6 bases, the J end by 5 bases, with 19 bases between. The CDR3 is made up of 15 amino acids. The germline CDR1 and CDR2 sequences are MNHEY and SVGAGI. The CDR3 here is CASRTGRGARTEAFF. DNA of the CDR3: TGTGCCAGCAGGACGGGGCGGGGGGCGCGGACTGAAGCTTTCTTT.

This clone was seen a handful of times. J is TRBJ2-3 and V is TRBV4-1; tentative D call: TRBD1 (5 bases). V lost 1 base to trimming and J lost 0 bases, with 8 bases between them. Germline V lookup: CDR1 MGHRA, CDR2 YSYEKL. The CDR3 runs to 15 residues. The CDR3 loop is CASSQVGASTDTQYF. Written as DNA, the CDR3 is TGCGCCAGCAGCCAAGTTGGGGCAAGCACAGATACGCAGTATTTT.

The V call is TRBV27, the J call TRBJ2-6; D is uncertain. The V gene lost 5 bases and the J gene lost 0 bases, with 17 bases spanning the gap. CDR3 size: 18 residues. Germline CDR1 MNHEY, CDR2 SMNVEV (reference sequence). CDR3 in amino acids: CASSPPTPNPSGANVLTF. In nucleotides, the CDR3 is TGTGCCAGCAGTCCCCCCACTCCGAACCCCTCTGGGGCCAACGTCCTGACTTTC.

This chain uses TRBV28 with TRBJ2-3, with 7 bases identical to TRBD1. J gave up 4 bases and V 6 bases, and 7 bases lay outside the gene matches. Germline loops: CDR1 MDHEN, CDR2 SYDVKM. The CDR3 has 14 residues. CDR3 loop: CASSSGQASDTQYF. Here the CDR3 DNA reads TGTGCCAGCAGCTCCGGACAGGCTTCAGATACGCAGTATTTT.

A remark on this clone: This is likely an artifact of a read error, given a far larger clone one base away. The rearrangement links TRBV6-1 to TRBJ1-2; 8 bases map to TRBD1. The CDR3 length is 13 residues. The V gene's germline CDR1 is MNHNS and CDR2 SASEGT. V gave up 6 bases and J gave up 5 bases; unmatched junction bases: 5. The CDR3 sequence is CASSPTGGYGYTF. The CDR3 DNA sequence: TGTGCCAGCAGCCCCACAGGGGGATATGGCTACACCTTC.

This clone turned up a few times. The gene calls are TRBV5-1 and TRBJ2-1, with TRBD1 matching over 9 bases. V was pared by 4 bases and J by 8 bases, with 10 bases of the junction left unmatched. Germline CDR1 SGHRS, CDR2 YFSETQ. The CDR3 runs to 15 residues. DNA of the CDR3: TGCGCCAGCAGCCTGGACAGGGGAAGTGTGGATGAGCAGTTCTTC. It translates to CASSLDRGSVDEQFF.

The rearrangement joins TRBV2 to TRBJ1-2; no reliable D call. This CDR3 has 11 residues. V lost 3 bases and J lost 5, with 4 bases in between. CDR1 SNHLY and CDR2 FYNNEI come from the germline V gene. The CDR3 sequence is CASSEGYGYTF. The CDR3 DNA sequence: TGTGCCAGCAGTGAGGGGTATGGCTACACCTTC.

This chain links TRBV7-2 with TRBJ2-1, with 15 nucleotides matching TRBD2. CDR1 is SGHTA, CDR2 FQGNSA, per germline. V shed 4 bases and J 7 bases; nucleotides not matched to a gene: 5. This CDR3 has 16 amino acids. CDR3 sequence: CASSSGTSGRWNEQFF. CDR3 coding DNA: TGTGCCAGCAGCTCAGGGACTAGCGGGAGGTGGAATGAGCAGTTCTTC.

In its sample, this clone was seen a few times. The CDR3 coding sequence is TGTGCCAGCTCACCACTGCAGGGCCCTATGAACACTGAAGCTTTCTTT. Its protein is CASSPLQGPMNTEAFF. V usage is TRBV18 and J usage is TRBJ1-1, with D maybe TRBD1 (5 bases). Germline CDR1 is KGHSH and CDR2 is LQKENI. The ends were cut back, 1 base at V and 0 bases at J, with 12 bases in the middle. There are 16 residues in the CDR3. The entire variable domain, with the rest obtained from reference TRBV18 and TRBJ1-1, is as follows: NAGVMQNPRHLVRRRGQEARLRCSPMKGHSHVYWYRQLPEEGLKFMVYLQKENIIDESGMPKERFSAEFPKEGPSILRIQQVVRGDSAAYFCASSPLQGPMNTEAFFGQGTRLTVV.

This CDR3 reads CAWRRVEETQYF. The DNA for the CDR3 is TGTGCCTGGAGGAGGGTGGAAGAGACCCAGTACTTC. V gene TRBV30 combines with J gene TRBJ2-5; TRBD2 might be the D (5 bases). This CDR3 contains 12 residues. Germline CDR1 and CDR2: GTSNPN and SVGIG (reference sequence). V lost 3 bases, J lost 3 bases, and 8 bases lay in between.

With regard to this clone: With a much larger clone just one base away, this may be a read error. This sequence joins TRBV2 and TRBJ2-7; unclear D gene. The CDR3 has 14 residues. The V gene lost 4 bases and the J gene lost 4 bases, with 14 bases spanning the gap. CDR1 is SNHLY and CDR2 is FYNNEI in the germline V gene. Here the CDR3 DNA reads TGTGCCAGCAGTGGAGCAGTGGAGCAATACGAGCAGTACTTC. It specifies CASSGAVEQYEQYF.

The rearrangement joins TRBV30 to TRBJ2-5; D assignment may be TRBD1 or TRBD2 (5 bases each). The CDR3 covers 14 residues. Trimming took off 4 bases at V and 1 base at J, with 13 bases between the two ends. Looked up from germline, CDR1 is GTSNPN and CDR2 is SVGIG (reference sequence). CDR3 loop: CAWNGGDPQETQYF. CDR3 sequence (DNA): TGTGCCTGGAATGGGGGAGATCCCCAAGAGACCCAGTACTTC. Using reference TRBV30 and TRBJ2-5 for the parts outside the CDR3, the full variable domain is SQTIHQWPATLVQPVGSPLSLECTVEGTSNPNLYWYRQAAGRGLQLLFYSVGIGQISSEVPQNLSASRPQDRQFILSSKKLLLSDSGFYLCAWNGGDPQETQYFGPGTRLLVL.

On this clone itself: This likely stems from a read error, as it lies one base from a far larger clone. The sample has other DNA sequences that encode this CDR3 too. The chain has TRBV29-1 and TRBJ1-1; D gene uncertain. Trimming took off 1 base at V and 1 base at J, with 1 base between the two ends. This CDR3 has 11 amino acids. From germline, CDR1 is SQVTM and CDR2 ANQGSEA. Here the CDR3 reads CSVEGNTEAFF. The CDR3 region has the DNA TGCAGCGTTGAAGGGAACACTGAAGCTTTCTTT.

This chain joins TRBV5-5 and TRBJ2-2, with TRBD1 as a possible D gene (6 bases). V shed 4 bases and J shed 5 bases, with 15 bases lying between them. Germline V CDR1 and CDR2: SGHKS, YYEKEE (reference sequence). The CDR3 has 15 residues. CDR3 sequence (DNA): TGTGCCAGCAGCCTCCAGGGGATAGGGACCGGGGAGCTGTTTTTT. Translating gives CASSLQGIGTGELFF.

The chain carries TRBV28 and TRBJ1-1; 7 bases map to TRBD1. V was clipped by 6 bases and J by 5 bases; unmatched bases: 9. Per germline, CDR1 MDHEN and CDR2 SYDVKM. This CDR3 has 14 residues. CDR3: CASRPRQGMTEAFF. CDR3 DNA: TGTGCCAGCAGGCCGCGACAGGGTATGACTGAAGCTTTCTTT.

This clone came up a few times. The chain uses TRBV7-3 and TRBJ2-5, with D uncertain. The CDR3 contains 13 residues. CDR1 and CDR2 (germline): SGHTA, FQGTGA. Trimming pared 4 bases from V and 0 bases from J, leaving 6 bases between. CDR3 DNA: TGTGCCAGCAGCTCTCAGCACCAAGAGACCCAGTACTTC. Translated: CASSSQHQETQYF.

This clone was seen a handful of times. The junction departs from germline at one end; a sequencing error may be responsible. This chain connects TRBV7-9 to TRBJ2-7; D is perhaps TRBD2 (5 bases). This CDR3 has 13 residues. Germline loops: CDR1 SEHNR, CDR2 FQNEAQ (reference sequence). The CDR3 DNA reads as TGTGCCAGCAGCTTAATAGTCCCGGAGGACTCGGTCTTC. Protein product: CASSLIVPEDSVF.

This clone was found once. This rearrangement joins TRBV5-1 to TRBJ2-1, with 10 positions matching TRBD2. V lost 5 bases, J lost 3 bases, and 2 bases stayed unmatched. The CDR3 is made up of 14 amino acids. The germline gives CDR1 SGHRS, CDR2 YFSETQ. CDR3 loop: CASRGTSVYNEQFF. The CDR3 DNA follows: TGCGCCAGCAGAGGGACTAGCGTCTACAATGAGCAGTTCTTC.

The chain combines TRBV5-6 with TRBJ2-7; 7 bases map to TRBD2. Germline lookup yields CDR1 SGHDT and CDR2 YYEEEE. The CDR3 extends over 15 amino acids. J was trimmed by 3 bases and V by 1 base; bases with no gene match: 7. In nucleotides, the CDR3 is TGTGCCAGCAGCTTGTTTGGGGGGGAGAACTACGAGCAGTACTTC. It is translated as CASSLFGGENYEQYF.

Only a few counts were recorded for this clone. The chain carries TRBV6-1 and TRBJ1-5; no clear D. The CDR3 loop spans 11 amino acids. Trimming stripped 4 bases from V and 4 bases from J, with 2 bases between. Per the germline V gene, CDR1 is MNHNS and CDR2 is SASEGT. CDR3 in DNA: TGTGCCAGCAGTGGGAATCAGCCCCAGCATTTT. It is translated as CASSGNQPQHF.